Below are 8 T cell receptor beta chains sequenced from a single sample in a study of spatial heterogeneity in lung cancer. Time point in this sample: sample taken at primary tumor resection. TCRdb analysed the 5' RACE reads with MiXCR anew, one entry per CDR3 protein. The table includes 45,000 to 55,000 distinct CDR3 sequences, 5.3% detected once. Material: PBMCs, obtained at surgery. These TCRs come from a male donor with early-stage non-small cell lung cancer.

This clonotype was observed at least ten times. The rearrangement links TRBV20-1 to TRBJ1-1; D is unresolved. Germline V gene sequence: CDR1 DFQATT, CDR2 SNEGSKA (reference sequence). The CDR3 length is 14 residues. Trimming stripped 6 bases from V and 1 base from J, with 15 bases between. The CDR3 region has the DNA TGCAGTGCCCAACGGGCGTCGGCGAACACTGAAGCTTTCTTT. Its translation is CSAQRASANTEAFF.

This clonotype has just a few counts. The CDR3 here is CASSYGGGNSPLHF. In nucleotides, the CDR3 is TGTGCCAGCAGTTACGGGGGGGGTAATTCACCCCTCCACTTT. The chain links TRBV6-5 to TRBJ1-6; D possibly corresponds to TRBD1 (5 bases). CDR3 length equals 14 residues. V was shortened by 2 bases and J by 6 bases, with 8 bases between the two germline ends. CDR1 MNHEY and CDR2 SVGAGI come from the germline V gene.

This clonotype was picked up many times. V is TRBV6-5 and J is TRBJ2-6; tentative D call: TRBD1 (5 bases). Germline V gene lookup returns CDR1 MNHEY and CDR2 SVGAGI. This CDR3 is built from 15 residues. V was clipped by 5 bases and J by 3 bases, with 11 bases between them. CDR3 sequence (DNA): TGTGCCAGCAGTAAGGGGTTAAGTGGGGCCAACGTCCTGACTTTC. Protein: CASSKGLSGANVLTF.

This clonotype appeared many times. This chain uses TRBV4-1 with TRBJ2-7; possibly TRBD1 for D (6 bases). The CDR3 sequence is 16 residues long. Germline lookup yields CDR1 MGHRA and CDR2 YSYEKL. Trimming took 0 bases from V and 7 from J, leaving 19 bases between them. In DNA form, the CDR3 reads TGCGCCAGCAGCCAAGATCCGTTCGGCAGGGGAAGGGAGCAGTACTTC. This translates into CASSQDPFGRGREQYF.

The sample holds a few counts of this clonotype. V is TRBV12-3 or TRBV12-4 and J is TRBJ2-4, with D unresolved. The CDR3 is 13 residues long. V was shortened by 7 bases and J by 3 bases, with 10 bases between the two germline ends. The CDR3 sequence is CASTLAGKNIQYF. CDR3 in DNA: TGTGCCAGCACCTTAGCAGGCAAAAACATTCAGTACTTC.

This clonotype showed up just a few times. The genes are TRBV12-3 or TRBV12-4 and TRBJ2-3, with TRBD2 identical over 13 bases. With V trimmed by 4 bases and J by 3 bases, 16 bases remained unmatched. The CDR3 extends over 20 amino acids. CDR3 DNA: TGTGCCAGCAGTTCTCCTTCCGGGACTAGCGGGAATTTGGAGACAGATACGCAGTATTTT. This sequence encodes CASSSPSGTSGNLETDTQYF.

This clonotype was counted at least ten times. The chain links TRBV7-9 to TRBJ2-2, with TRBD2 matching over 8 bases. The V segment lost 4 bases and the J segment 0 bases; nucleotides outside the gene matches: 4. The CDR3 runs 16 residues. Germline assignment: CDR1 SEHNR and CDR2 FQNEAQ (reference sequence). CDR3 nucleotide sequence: TGTGCCAGCAGCTCCGCTAGCGGGTCGAACACCGGGGAGCTGTTTTTT. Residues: CASSSASGSNTGELFF.

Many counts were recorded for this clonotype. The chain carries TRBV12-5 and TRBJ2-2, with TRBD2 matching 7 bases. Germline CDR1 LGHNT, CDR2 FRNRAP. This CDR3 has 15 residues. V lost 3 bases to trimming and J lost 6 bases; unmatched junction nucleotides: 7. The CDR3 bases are TGTGCTAGTGGTTTCCGCGGGAGATCAGCCGGGGAGCTGTTTTTT. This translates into CASGFRGRSAGELFF.